Each of the 23 T cell receptor beta chains below was sequenced from the same sample in a study of T-cell memory formation after mild COVID-19. MiXCR, applied by TCRdb to the 5' RACE reads, yields one record per CDR3 protein. The sample yields tens of thousands of distinct CDR3 sequences, over 15% seen once. Sequencing used PBMCs or a T cell subset sorted from them (not recorded which). These receptors were collected from an adult woman who had mild COVID-19 (a few samples of this study predate the infection). Cell type and time point are not known.

This clonotype has ten or more counts. V usage is TRBV7-9 and J usage is TRBJ2-1; 12 nucleotides agree with TRBD2. Germline lookup yields CDR1 SEHNR and CDR2 FQNEAQ (reference sequence). CDR3 size: 15 residues. Unmatched junction bases numbered 7, after V lost 3 bases and J lost 10 bases. The CDR3 protein is CASSFPTSGSEEQFF. For the CDR3, the DNA is TGTGCCAGCAGCTTCCCGACTAGCGGGAGTGAGGAGCAGTTCTTC.

This clonotype was detected only a few times. This chain's CDR3 is CASSLSGSNEQFF. DNA of the CDR3: TGTGCCAGCAGTTTATCGGGATCCAATGAGCAGTTCTTC. V usage is TRBV27 and J usage is TRBJ2-1; D is undetermined. Per germline, CDR1 MNHEY and CDR2 SMNVEV (reference sequence). The CDR3 contains 13 residues. Trimming cost V 0 bases and J 6 bases, with 6 bases left between them.

This clonotype was seen a few times. The chain recombines TRBV5-1 with TRBJ2-3; 10 bases line up with TRBD2. J was trimmed by 4 bases and V by 4 bases; bases with no gene match: 6. The CDR3 consists of 15 residues. The germline gives CDR1 SGHRS, CDR2 YFSETQ. CDR3 nucleotides: TGCGCCAGCAGCGCCACAGCGGGGGGGTCAGATACGCAGTATTTT. Protein: CASSATAGGSDTQYF.

The chain has TRBV6-5 and TRBJ2-7; D unclear. This CDR3 is 13 amino acids long. The germline V gene encodes CDR1 MNHEY and CDR2 SVGAGI. Trimming took 6 bases from V and 2 from J, leaving 11 bases between them. CDR3 DNA sequence: TGTGCCAGCAGAGAAGGGATTGCCTACGAGCAGTACTTC. Protein product: CASREGIAYEQYF.

The gene calls are TRBV29-1 and TRBJ2-2; maybe TRBD1 (5 bases). Germline V CDR1 and CDR2: SQVTM, ANQGSEA. V was clipped by 1 base and J by 5 bases, with 14 bases between them. This CDR3 contains 15 residues. The chain's CDR3 is CSVEAGSFGTGELFF. In DNA, the CDR3 is TGCAGCGTTGAAGCAGGGTCTTTCGGAACCGGGGAGCTGTTTTTT.

A few counts support this clonotype. This chain links TRBV2 with TRBJ1-1; possibly TRBD1 for D (5 bases). The germline CDR1 and CDR2 sequences are SNHLY and FYNNEI. The CDR3 is made up of 16 amino acids. V lost 6 bases, J lost 1 base, and 18 bases lay in between. The CDR3 region is CASSENRDRGNTEAFF. CDR3 sequence (DNA): TGTGCCAGCAGCGAAAACCGGGACCGCGGGAACACTGAAGCTTTCTTT.

The chain links TRBV7-2 to TRBJ2-1; TRBD2 aligns across 9 bases. The germline V gene has CDR1 SGHTA and CDR2 FQGNSA. Losses at the gene ends were 7 bases for V and 2 bases for J; bases not matched to a gene: 9. The CDR3 is 16 residues long. This CDR3 reads CASTTPSGTPYNEQFF. The CDR3 DNA is TGTGCCAGCACCACCCCTAGCGGGACCCCCTACAATGAGCAGTTCTTC.

This CDR3 is CASSQVSGRVNTIYF. For the CDR3, the DNA is TGCGCCAGCAGCCAAGTGTCGGGTCGGGTAAACACCATATATTTT. The chain links TRBV4-1 to TRBJ1-3; D gene unclear. V lost 1 base, J lost 6 bases, and 13 bases lay in between. Germline-derived CDR1 and CDR2 are MGHRA and YSYEKL. This CDR3 is 15 amino acids long.

The table lists this clonotype with a few counts. The genes are TRBV7-9 and TRBJ2-1; the match to TRBD2 covers 15 bases. The CDR3 loop spans 20 amino acids. V lost 4 bases to trimming and J lost 0 bases; unmatched junction nucleotides: 10. Germline V CDR1 and CDR2: SEHNR, FQNEAQ (reference sequence). CDR3 bases: TGTGCCAGCAGCTCCCCGGGACTAGCGGGGGGCAAGAGCTCCTACAATGAGCAGTTCTTC. It translates to CASSSPGLAGGKSSYNEQFF.

This clonotype was observed a handful of times. The chain is built from TRBV7-6 and TRBJ2-1; 9 bases map to TRBD1. The junction had 6 bases not matched to a gene; V was cut back by 5 bases and J by 7 bases. Germline CDR1 and CDR2: SGHVS and FNYEAQ. CDR3 length: 14 residues. The CDR3 protein is CASSPGQGTNEQFF. The CDR3, as DNA: TGTGCCAGCAGCCCCGGACAGGGGACGAATGAGCAGTTCTTC.

V usage is TRBV5-6 and J usage is TRBJ1-1, with 7 positions matching TRBD1. Germline lookup yields CDR1 SGHDT and CDR2 YYEEEE. J lost 6 bases, V lost 5 bases, and 7 bases had no gene match. The CDR3 runs to 13 residues. The CDR3 loop is CASSRQGYSEAFF. As DNA, the CDR3 is TGTGCCAGCAGTAGACAGGGTTATTCTGAAGCTTTCTTT.

Only a few counts were recorded for this clonotype. CDR3 nucleotide sequence: TGTGCCAGCAGCCAAGTCCATGGAGATACGCAGTATTTT. This encodes CASSQVHGDTQYF. The V and J genes are TRBV4-2 and TRBJ2-3; D gene unclear. Germline V CDR1 and CDR2: LGHNA, YNFKEQ. The CDR3 has 13 residues. Between the trimmed V and J ends, which lost 1 base and 5 bases, there was a span of 7 bases.

At least ten counts were recorded for this clonotype. This chain uses TRBV20-1 with TRBJ2-1; D gene ambiguous. CDR3 size: 15 residues. Germline V lookup: CDR1 DFQATT, CDR2 SNEGSKA (reference sequence). V shed 3 bases and J shed 2 bases, with 14 bases lying between them. CDR3 in amino acids: CSARETPYAYNEQFF. The CDR3 coding sequence is TGCAGTGCTAGGGAGACTCCTTACGCCTACAATGAGCAGTTCTTC.

The gene calls are TRBV29-1 and TRBJ2-1; the match to TRBD2 covers 9 bases. The CDR3 spans 14 residues. Germline V lookup: CDR1 SQVTM, CDR2 ANQGSEA. V gave up 3 bases and J gave up 8 bases; unmatched junction bases: 8. CDR3 sequence reads: CSVESSGSLHEQFF. CDR3 nucleotide sequence: TGCAGCGTTGAGAGTAGCGGGAGTTTACATGAGCAGTTCTTC.

The table lists this clonotype with many counts. The chain uses TRBV4-1 and TRBJ2-1; D possibly corresponds to TRBD2 (7 bases). This CDR3 is built from 16 residues. Germline CDR1 MGHRA, CDR2 YSYEKL. Between the trimmed V and J ends, which lost 0 bases and 2 bases, there was a span of 11 bases. The chain's CDR3 is CASSQDPGGPYNEQFF. In nucleotides, the CDR3 is TGCGCCAGCAGCCAAGATCCCGGGGGGCCCTACAATGAGCAGTTCTTC.

This clonotype has only a few counts. The chain joins TRBV3-1 to TRBJ2-7, with 7 bases matching TRBD2. The CDR3 totals 15 residues. Germline V gives CDR1 LGHDT, CDR2 YNNKEL (reference sequence). With V trimmed by 2 bases and J by 1 base, 5 bases remained unmatched. CDR3 loop: CASSQTGTTSYEQYF. The CDR3 DNA follows: TGTGCCAGCAGCCAAACCGGGACTACATCCTACGAGCAGTACTTC.

This clonotype was observed a handful of times. The gene calls are TRBV7-9 and TRBJ2-1; possibly TRBD2 for D (5 bases). This CDR3 has 13 amino acids. From germline, CDR1 is SEHNR and CDR2 FQNEAQ (reference sequence). V lost 5 bases and J 2 bases, leaving 7 bases between the germline ends. The CDR3 reads CASSGAAYNEQFF. The CDR3 DNA reads as TGTGCCAGCAGCGGAGCGGCCTACAATGAGCAGTTCTTC.

This chain joins TRBV19 and TRBJ2-3; 14 bases align to TRBD2. The CDR3 totals 15 residues. Germline V CDR1 and CDR2: LNHDA, SQIVND (reference sequence). V lost 10 bases and J lost 2; bases outside the gene matches: 5. Here the CDR3 reads CATQTSGGDTDTQYF. The CDR3 bases are TGTGCCACCCAGACTAGCGGGGGGGACACAGATACGCAGTATTTT.

This clonotype appeared many times. The chain carries TRBV4-3 and TRBJ2-7, with D possibly being TRBD1 or TRBD2 (5 bases each). With 0 bases removed from V and 0 bases from J, the gap between germline ends came to 18 bases. From germline, CDR1 is LGHNA and CDR2 YSLEER. The CDR3 consists of 18 residues. CDR3 sequence: CASSQDVGAGRSSYEQYF. Here the CDR3 DNA reads TGCGCCAGCAGCCAAGACGTAGGGGCGGGCCGCTCCTCCTACGAGCAGTACTTC.

The chain combines TRBV2 with TRBJ2-3; D is possibly TRBD2 (5 bases). The CDR3 is 15 residues long. Germline V lookup: CDR1 SNHLY, CDR2 FYNNEI. V gave up 1 base and J gave up 6 bases, with 14 bases separating them. The CDR3 nucleotides are TGTGCCAGCAGTGAAGTAGCGAGTAGTACCGATACGCAGTATTTT. Its translation: CASSEVASSTDTQYF.

The chain employs TRBV6-5 and TRBJ1-1; tentatively, D is TRBD1 (5 bases). V was pared by 2 bases and J by 1 base, with 11 bases between. Germline V CDR1 and CDR2: MNHEY, SVGAGI. The CDR3 is 15 residues long. Written as DNA, the CDR3 is TGTGCCAGCAGTTACGCCGACGGGGGGAACACTGAAGCTTTCTTT. Translating it yields CASSYADGGNTEAFF.

The chain has TRBV30 and TRBJ2-6; no clear D. The V and J ends lost 4 bases and 2 bases respectively, with 3 bases between them. The CDR3 runs 12 residues. Germline-derived CDR1 and CDR2 are GTSNPN and SVGIG (reference sequence). The CDR3 DNA reads TGTGCCTGGAATGCTGGGGCCAACGTCCTGACTTTC. Translation: CAWNAGANVLTF. The whole variable domain, filled in from reference TRBV30 and TRBJ2-6, reads SQTIHQWPATLVQPVGSPLSLECTVEGTSNPNLYWYRQAAGRGLQLLFYSVGIGQISSEVPQNLSASRPQDRQFILSSKKLLLSDSGFYLCAWNAGANVLTFGAGSRLTVL.

The rearrangement links TRBV6-6 to TRBJ2-1; 13 bases match TRBD2. Trimming cost V 5 bases and J 0 bases; bases outside gene matches: 10. Germline V lookup: CDR1 MNHNY, CDR2 SVGAGI (reference sequence). This CDR3 has 19 residues. The CDR3 reads CASSQPGGTSGVSYNEQFF. CDR3 bases: TGTGCCAGCAGTCAGCCGGGGGGGACTAGCGGGGTCTCCTACAATGAGCAGTTCTTC.